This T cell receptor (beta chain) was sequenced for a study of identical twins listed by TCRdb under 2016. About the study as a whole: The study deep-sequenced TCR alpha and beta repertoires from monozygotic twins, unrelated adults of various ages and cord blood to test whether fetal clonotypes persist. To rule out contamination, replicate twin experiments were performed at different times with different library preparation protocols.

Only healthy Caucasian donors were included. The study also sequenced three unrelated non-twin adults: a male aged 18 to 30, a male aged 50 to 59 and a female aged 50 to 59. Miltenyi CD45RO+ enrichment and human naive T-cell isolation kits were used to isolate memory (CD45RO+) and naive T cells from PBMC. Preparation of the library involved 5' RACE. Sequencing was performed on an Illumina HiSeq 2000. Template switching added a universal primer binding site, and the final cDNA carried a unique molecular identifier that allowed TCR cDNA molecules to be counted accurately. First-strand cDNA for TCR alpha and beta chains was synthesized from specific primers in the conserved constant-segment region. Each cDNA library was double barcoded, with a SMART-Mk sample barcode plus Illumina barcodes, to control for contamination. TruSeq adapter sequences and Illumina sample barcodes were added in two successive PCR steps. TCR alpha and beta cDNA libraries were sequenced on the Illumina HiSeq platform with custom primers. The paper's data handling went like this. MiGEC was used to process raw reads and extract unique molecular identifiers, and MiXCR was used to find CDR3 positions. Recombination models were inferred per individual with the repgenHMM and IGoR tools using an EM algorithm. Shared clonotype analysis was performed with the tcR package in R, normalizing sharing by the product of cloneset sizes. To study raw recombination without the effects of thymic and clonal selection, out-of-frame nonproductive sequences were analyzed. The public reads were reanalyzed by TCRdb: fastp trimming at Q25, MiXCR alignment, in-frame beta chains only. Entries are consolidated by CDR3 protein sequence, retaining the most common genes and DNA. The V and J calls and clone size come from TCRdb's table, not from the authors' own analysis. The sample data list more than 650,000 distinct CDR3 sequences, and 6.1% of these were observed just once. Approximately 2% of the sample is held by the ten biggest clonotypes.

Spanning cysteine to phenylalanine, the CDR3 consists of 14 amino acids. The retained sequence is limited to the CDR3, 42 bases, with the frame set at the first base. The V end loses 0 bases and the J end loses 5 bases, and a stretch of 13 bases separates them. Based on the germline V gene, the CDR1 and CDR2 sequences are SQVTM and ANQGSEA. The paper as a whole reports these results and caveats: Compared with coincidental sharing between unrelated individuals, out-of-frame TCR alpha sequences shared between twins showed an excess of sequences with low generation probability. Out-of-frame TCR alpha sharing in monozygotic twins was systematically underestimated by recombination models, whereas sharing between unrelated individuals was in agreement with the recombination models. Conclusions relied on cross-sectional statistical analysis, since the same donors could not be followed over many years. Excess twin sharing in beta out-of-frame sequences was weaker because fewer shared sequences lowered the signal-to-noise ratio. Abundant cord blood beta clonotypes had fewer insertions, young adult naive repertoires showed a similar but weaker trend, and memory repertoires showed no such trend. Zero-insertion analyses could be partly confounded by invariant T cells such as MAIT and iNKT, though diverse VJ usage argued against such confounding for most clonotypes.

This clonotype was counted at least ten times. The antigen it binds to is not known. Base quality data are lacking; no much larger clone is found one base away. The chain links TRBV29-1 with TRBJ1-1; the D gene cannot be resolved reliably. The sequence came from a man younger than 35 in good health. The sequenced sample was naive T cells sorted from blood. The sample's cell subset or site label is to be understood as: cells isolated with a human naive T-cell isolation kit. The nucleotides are TGCAGCGTTGAAGAGAGGTGGACTAATACTGAAGCTTTCTTT. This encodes CSVEERWTNTEAFF.